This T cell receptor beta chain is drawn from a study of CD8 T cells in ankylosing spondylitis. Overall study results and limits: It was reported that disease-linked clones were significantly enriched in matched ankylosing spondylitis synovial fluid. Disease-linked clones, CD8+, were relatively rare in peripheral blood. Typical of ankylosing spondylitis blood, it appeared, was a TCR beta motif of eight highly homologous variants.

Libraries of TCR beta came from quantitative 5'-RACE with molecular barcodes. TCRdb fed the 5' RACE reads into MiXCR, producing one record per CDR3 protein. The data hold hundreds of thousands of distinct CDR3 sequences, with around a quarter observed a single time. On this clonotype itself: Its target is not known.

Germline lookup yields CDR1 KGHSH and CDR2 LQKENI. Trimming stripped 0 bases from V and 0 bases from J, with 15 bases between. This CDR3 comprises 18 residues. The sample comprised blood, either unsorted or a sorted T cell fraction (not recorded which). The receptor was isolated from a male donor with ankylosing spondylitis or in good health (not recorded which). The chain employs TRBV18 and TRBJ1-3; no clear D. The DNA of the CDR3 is TGTGCCAGCTCACCACCTGAGGACGGACCCTACTCTGGAAACACCATATATTTT. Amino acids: CASSPPEDGPYSGNTIYF.